Below are 10 T cell receptor beta chains sequenced from a single sample in a study of shared clonotypes between healthy human individuals. The method was immunoSEQ multiplex PCR; TCRdb's version includes in-frame clones alone and lacks a portion of them. This table has about 2.4 million clones, approximately 93% appearing once. The material sequenced was naive CD4+ T cells from PBMCs. This sample's subset: CD45RA+ positively selected. The receptors derive from a man between 18 and 35 years old in good health. Some clones in this sample may be carry-over from other donors' samples.

The chain joins TRBV18 to TRBJ2-6, with no clear D. Between the trimmed V and J ends, which lost 3 bases and 2 bases, there was a span of 11 bases. Germline V gene data show CDR1 as KGHSH and CDR2 as LQKENI. CDR3 length equals 16 residues. This CDR3 is CASSPPAWAGANVLTF. The CDR3 DNA reads as TGTGCCAGCTCACCCCCTGCCTGGGCTGGGGCCAACGTCCTGACTTTC.

The chain links TRBV7-9 to TRBJ2-7, with a weak D call TRBD1 (6 bases). Trimming took off 1 base at V and 6 bases at J, with 10 bases between the two ends. Germline CDR1 is SEHNR and CDR2 is FQNEAQ (reference sequence). The length of the CDR3 is 13 residues. The CDR3 loop is CASSLDGRGEQYF. In DNA form, the CDR3 reads TGTGCCAGCAGCTTAGACGGCAGGGGCGAGCAGTACTTC.

The gene calls are TRBV7-8 and TRBJ2-2, with 7 bases identical to TRBD1. Trimming took 5 bases from V and 5 from J; bases not matched to a gene: 2. The CDR3 consists of 13 residues. The V gene's germline CDR1 is SGHVS and CDR2 FQNEAQ. The chain's CDR3 is CASSTGVTGELFF. For the CDR3, the DNA is TGTGCCAGCAGCACAGGGGTGACCGGGGAGCTGTTTTTT.

This clone has only one observation. This CDR3 is CASSLLSGRDYNEQFF. The CDR3 coding sequence is TGTGCCAGCAGTTTACTTAGCGGGAGGGATTATAATGAGCAGTTCTTC. The rearrangement links TRBV27 to TRBJ2-1, with 11 bases lining up with TRBD2. From germline, CDR1 is MNHEY and CDR2 SMNVEV (reference sequence). This CDR3 is 16 amino acids long. V lost 2 bases to trimming and J lost 7 bases; unmatched junction nucleotides: 7.

The chain combines TRBV7-9 with TRBJ2-6; no clear D gene. The CDR3 is made up of 19 amino acids. V was cut by 1 base and J by 0 bases, with 16 bases left in between. The germline V gene encodes CDR1 SEHNR and CDR2 FQNEAQ (reference sequence). CDR3 DNA: TGTGCCAGCAGCTTAGTTCCTGGCCGGGTTGGCTCTGGGGCCAACGTCCTGACTTTC. Its protein product is CASSLVPGRVGSGANVLTF.

The CDR3 region has the DNA TGCGCCAGCAGCTTGTTGGTCCGCGGGACTCCTCATGGCACAGATACGCAGTATTTT. Encoded protein: CASSLLVRGTPHGTDTQYF. This rearrangement joins TRBV5-1 to TRBJ2-3; D is perhaps TRBD2 (6 bases). V was clipped by 1 base and J by 1 base, with 22 bases between them. The CDR3 spans 19 residues. Germline loops: CDR1 SGHRS, CDR2 YFSETQ.

This chain connects TRBV9 to TRBJ2-3, with no clear D. This CDR3 region has 14 residues. Germline V gene sequence: CDR1 SGDLS, CDR2 YYNGEE. V was trimmed by 0 bases and J by 2 bases, leaving 7 bases between them. The DNA for the CDR3 is TGTGCCAGCAGCGTAGCTTCCTTCACAGATACGCAGTATTTT. Translation: CASSVASFTDTQYF.

The J gene is TRBJ1-4, the V gene TRBV4-1; 8 bases line up with TRBD1. The CDR3 length is 16 residues. Germline V gene sequence: CDR1 MGHRA, CDR2 YSYEKL. V lost 0 bases and J lost 12; bases outside the gene matches: 12. CDR3 coding DNA: TGCGCCAGCAGCCAAGATAGATCGAGGGGACAGGAGCAACTGTTTTTT. Protein product: CASSQDRSRGQEQLFF.

The chain joins TRBV28 to TRBJ2-7; D might be TRBD1 (5 bases). The length of the CDR3 is 18 residues. CDR1 is MDHEN and CDR2 is SYDVKM in the germline V gene. Deletions cut 3 bases from V and 3 bases from J, with 24 bases between. The CDR3 sequence: CASSFSITVGPPNYEQYF. The CDR3 DNA sequence: TGTGCCAGCAGTTTTTCGATAACAGTGGGGCCGCCGAACTACGAGCAGTACTTC.

V usage is TRBV2 and J usage is TRBJ2-2; D not resolved. V was pared by 5 bases and J by 2 bases, with 12 bases between. The CDR3 is 15 amino acids. In germline, CDR1 is SNHLY, CDR2 FYNNEI. CDR3 in amino acids: CASSLGRVNTGELFF. CDR3 in DNA: TGTGCCAGCAGTTTAGGACGGGTAAACACCGGGGAGCTGTTTTTT.